A selection of T cell receptor beta chains follows, all from one sample in a study of T cell repertoires in cytomegalovirus infection. TCRdb itself ran the reads through MiXCR, one entry per CDR3 protein. The sample records about 360,000 distinct CDR3 sequences, roughly 18% being singletons. Sequenced material: PBMCs. The receptors derive from a human donor in good health (CMV status not recorded). Some clones in this sample may be carry-over from other donors' samples. The conserved cysteine and the conserved F or W are not part of the CDR3 here. The order of the fields is clone size, V gene, D gene, CDR3 protein. The D gene is left open where the match is weak. The size field is filled for only some rows; it gives once, few, many or a size class.

size: .; V: TRBV6-2/TRBV6-3; D: TRBD1; CDR3: ASSYSARIGTDGYT
size: many; V: TRBV27; D: .; CDR3: ASSQNTGELF
size: .; V: TRBV7-9; D: TRBD2; CDR3: APGTSGKGGELF
size: many; V: TRBV7-2; D: .; CDR3: ASSLRRAVYGYT
size: .; V: TRBV4-1; D: .; CDR3: ASSQGPTLSYEQY
size: few; V: TRBV20-1; D: .; CDR3: SARPLIKETQY
size: few; V: TRBV11-2; D: .; CDR3: ASSSYRFHEQY
size: many; V: TRBV12-3/TRBV12-4; D: TRBD2; CDR3: ASRSPLGGRGGDTQY
size: many; V: TRBV7-2; D: .; CDR3: ASSLLAVRDTEAF
size: .; V: TRBV20-1; D: .; CDR3: SATLTSTDTQY
size: many; V: TRBV6-5; D: TRBD1; CDR3: ASSYGTGIDGNTEAF
size: few; V: TRBV19; D: .; CDR3: ASSFDRPHYGYT
size: .; V: TRBV24-1; D: .; CDR3: ATSDAYGEDTQY
size: .; V: TRBV7-2; D: .; CDR3: ASSLAGRGPYNEQF
size: many; V: TRBV7-8; D: .; CDR3: ASSFRQFSGANVLT
size: many; V: TRBV7-8; D: .; CDR3: ASSSEPTQGSYNSPLH
size: few; V: TRBV29-1; D: .; CDR3: SVIPGSGYT
size: .; V: TRBV6-2/TRBV6-3; D: TRBD1; CDR3: ATRDRTDTQY
size: .; V: TRBV7-9; D: .; CDR3: ASSPRQRDTDTQY
size: many; V: TRBV7-2; D: .; CDR3: ASSLVLGNTEAF
size: .; V: TRBV19; D: .; CDR3: ASSIAGGMDTQY
size: few; V: TRBV12-3/TRBV12-4; D: .; CDR3: ASSVWGRGYT
size: many; V: TRBV19; D: .; CDR3: ASSIDPGSNQPQH
size: many; V: TRBV7-2; D: TRBD2; CDR3: ASSLSGGYYNEQF
size: many; V: TRBV7-2; D: .; CDR3: ASSLALGSPYEQY